The clone carrying this T cell receptor (beta chain) came up many times. These data come from a study of neurological immune-mediated disorders. V shed 6 bases, J shed 4 bases, and the junction held 10 bases outside the gene matches. Germline loops: CDR1 SGHRS, CDR2 YFSETQ. CDR3 length: 15 amino acids. TCRdb re-analysed the 5' RACE reads in MiXCR, keeping a single row per CDR3 protein. The sample includes some 60,000 distinct CDR3 sequences, 4% to 6% seen only once; the top ten take around 3.4%. This sequence originates from a woman between 50 and 59 years old with multiple sclerosis. V usage is TRBV5-1 and J usage is TRBJ2-3, with 8 bases identical to TRBD1. The sample consisted of PBMCs. As DNA, the CDR3 is TGCGCCAGCACCCCCCGGACAGGGTCCCCAGATACGCAGTATTTT. It is translated as CASTPRTGSPDTQYF.